Given below is one T cell receptor (beta chain) in context. Its antigen is undetermined. This sample stems from a study of T cell responses to AZD1222 COVID-19 vaccine. Method: immunoSEQ multiplex PCR; TCRdb's copy keeps in-frame clones and lacks some. Of 85,000 to 90,000 clones in the sample, 85% to 90% are singletons; the top ten hold 5%. CDR3 length equals 14 residues. The V and J ends lost 6 bases and 10 bases respectively, with 16 bases between them. Germline V lookup: CDR1 ENHRY, CDR2 SYGVKD. Study-level points and caveats: Clonal diversity may have been underestimated, and the donors were mostly white British, with more females than males.

The chain carries TRBV10-3 and TRBJ1-6; D perhaps matches TRBD1 (6 bases). This clonotype originated in an adult who received the AZD1222 COVID-19 vaccine. The material sequenced was peripheral blood, taken 28 days after the second AZD1222 dose. The CDR3 protein is CAIRGGAGKSPLHF. The CDR3 DNA is TGTGCCATCAGGGGGGGGGCAGGCAAATCACCCCTCCACTTT.